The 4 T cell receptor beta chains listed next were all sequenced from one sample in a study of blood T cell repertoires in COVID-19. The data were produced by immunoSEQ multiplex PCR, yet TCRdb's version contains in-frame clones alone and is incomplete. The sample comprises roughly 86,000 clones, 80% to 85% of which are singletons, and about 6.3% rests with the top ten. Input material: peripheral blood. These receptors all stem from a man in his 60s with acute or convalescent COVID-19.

CDR3 sequence: CASRGGRDTQYF. CDR3 sequence (DNA): TGTGCCAGTAGGGGGGGTAGAGATACGCAGTATTTT. The chain carries TRBV6-5 and TRBJ2-3; a possible D gene is TRBD2 (7 bases). V was cut by 9 bases and J by 5 bases, with 12 bases left in between. There are 12 residues in the CDR3. Per germline, CDR1 MNHEY and CDR2 SVGAGI.

CDR3 bases: TGTGCCAGCAGCTTCCCCCTGGGGCTCTCTGGAAACACCATATATTTT. This gives the protein CASSFPLGLSGNTIYF. V usage is TRBV9 and J usage is TRBJ1-3; maybe TRBD1 (5 bases). CDR1 is SGDLS, CDR2 YYNGEE, per germline. The CDR3 runs 16 residues. V was trimmed by 4 bases and J by 0 bases, leaving 14 bases between them.

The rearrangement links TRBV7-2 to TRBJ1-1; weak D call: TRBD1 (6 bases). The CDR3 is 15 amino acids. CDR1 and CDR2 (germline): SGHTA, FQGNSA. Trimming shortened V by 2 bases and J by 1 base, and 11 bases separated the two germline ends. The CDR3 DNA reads TGTGCCAGCAGCTTACACAGGGTACCGAACACTGAAGCTTTCTTT. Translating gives CASSLHRVPNTEAFF.

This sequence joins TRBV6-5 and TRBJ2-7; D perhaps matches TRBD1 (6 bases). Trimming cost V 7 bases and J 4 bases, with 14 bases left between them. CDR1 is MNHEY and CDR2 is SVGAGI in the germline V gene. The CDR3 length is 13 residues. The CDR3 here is CASTKSGAYEQYF. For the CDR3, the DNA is TGTGCCAGCACCAAGTCAGGGGCGTACGAGCAGTACTTC.